This T cell receptor beta chain was recorded in a study of tumor and adjacent non-tumor tissue in lung cancer. RNA was extracted from bulk tissue without any cell sorting. More than 3 cm separated this lung sample from the edge of the tumor. TCRbeta libraries were built with three rounds of nested PCR, modified from ARM-PCR. TCRdb passed the multiplex PCR reads through MiXCR, listing each CDR3 protein once. The sample holds some 100,000 distinct CDR3 sequences, 62% seen once. This clonotype was picked up many times. This CDR3 has 14 residues. V was cut by 3 bases and J by 4 bases, with 11 bases left in between. Germline V gene sequence: CDR1 SGHKS, CDR2 YYEKEE (reference sequence).

V usage is TRBV5-5 and J usage is TRBJ2-4; D may match TRBD1 or TRBD2 (5 bases each). The sequencing input was distant non-tumor lung tissue. The TCR originated in a man in his sixties with non-small cell lung cancer. The CDR3: CASSWGYQKNIQYF. CDR3 bases: TGTGCCAGCAGCTGGGGGTACCAGAAAAACATTCAGTACTTC.